This TCR beta chain was sequenced in a study of T-cell memory formation after mild COVID-19 (dated by TCRdb to about 2021). Notes on the research overall: Most TCR sequence clusters were specific to one of the two donors. In a couple of donors, T-cell clones that expanded and contracted after mild COVID-19 were tracked by sequencing TCRalpha and TCRbeta repertoires over time. Two young, previously healthy adult volunteers made up the cohort, one male and one female. Study-level results and caveats: Balanced CD4/CD8 phenotypes were observed for clones contracting from day 15 to 85, whereas a bias towards CD4+ was observed for a second wave of clones expanding from day 15 to 37. Whether the second-wave clones peaking on day 37 were SARS-CoV-2 specific was not confirmed. Contracting CD4+ clones were found mainly in CM and EM memory subsets, while CD8+ clones were enriched in EMRA. The study covered only two mild cases, and larger cohorts including severe cases with pre-infection samples were considered necessary. Some responding clones were detected in pre-infection memory, which suggested that pre-existing cross-reactive memory T cells had joined the SARS-CoV-2 response.

V is trimmed back by 4 bases and J by 5 bases, and the junction contains 5 bases that no gene match accounts for. From the cysteine through the phenylalanine, the CDR3 covers 14 amino acids. Just CDR3 DNA is preserved here, 42 bases in frame from base 1. Taken from the germline V gene, the CDR1 and CDR2 loops are KGHDR and SFDVKD. TCRdb records Illumina NovaSeq 6000 as the sequencer. Using 5'RACE with constant-segment primers, TCRalpha and TCRbeta cDNA libraries were constructed, with sample barcodes and unique molecular identifiers added in the process. Trizol reagent was used to extract RNA from every sample. Library amplification was performed in two PCR steps, and a second sample barcode and Illumina TruSeq adapters were introduced in the second step. Libraries were sequenced on an Illumina NovaSeq with 2 x 150 bp paired-end reads. In the original analysis: The reads were demultiplexed and collapsed into UMI-guided consensus sequences using migec v1.2.7. With mixcr v2.1.11, UMI consensuses were aligned to TRA and TRB V and J templates and assembled into clonotypes. Clonotypes were classified as expanded or contracted when called significant by both edgeR and NoisET, with noise models trained on biological replicates. edgeR calls used a false discovery rate-adjusted p below 0.01 and a log2 fold-change threshold of 1. PCA with hierarchical clustering of max-normalized trajectories of the 1000 most abundant clonotypes was used as exploratory dynamics analysis. The CD4 or CD8 phenotype of responding clones was assigned using the separately sequenced CD4+ and CD8+ repertoires. Clones were called with MiXCR by TCRdb after fastp trimmed the public reads at Q25, and only in-frame beta chains were retained. All rows with the same CDR3 protein become a single entry with the most common DNA and genes. The V and J calls and clone size come from TCRdb's table, not from the authors' own analysis. In all, the sample holds just under 150,000 distinct CDR3 sequences, and roughly 6.3% of those were seen once. Clones ranked in the top ten supply roughly 1.9% of the sample.

The sample holds a few counts of this clonotype. No cognate antigen has been identified for it. Base qualities are missing; no much larger clone stands one base away. PBMCs were isolated by Ficoll-Paque density gradient centrifugation. Sequencing used PBMCs or a T cell subset sorted from them (not recorded which). This TCR was recovered from an adult woman who had mild COVID-19 (a few samples of this study predate the infection). The sample titles of this study are shuffled in the database, so cell type and time point are left out; the donor was told from shared clones. Here the chain combines TRBV24-1 and TRBJ1-2; the central 8 bases match TRBD1. The CDR3 region: CATSDTGQGYGYTF. The DNA sequence reads TGTGCCACCAGTGACACCGGACAGGGTTATGGCTACACCTTC.